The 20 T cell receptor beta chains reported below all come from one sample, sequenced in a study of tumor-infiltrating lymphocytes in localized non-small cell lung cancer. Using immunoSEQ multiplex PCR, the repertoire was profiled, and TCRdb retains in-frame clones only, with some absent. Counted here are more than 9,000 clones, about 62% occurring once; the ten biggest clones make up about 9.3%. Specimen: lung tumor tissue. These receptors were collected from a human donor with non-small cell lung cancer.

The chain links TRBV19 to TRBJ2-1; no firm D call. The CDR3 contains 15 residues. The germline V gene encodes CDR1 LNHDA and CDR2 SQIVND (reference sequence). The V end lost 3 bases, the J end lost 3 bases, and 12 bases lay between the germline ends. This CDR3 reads CASSMSLSIYNEQFF. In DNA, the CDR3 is TGTGCCAGTAGTATGTCACTGTCGATCTACAATGAGCAGTTCTTC.

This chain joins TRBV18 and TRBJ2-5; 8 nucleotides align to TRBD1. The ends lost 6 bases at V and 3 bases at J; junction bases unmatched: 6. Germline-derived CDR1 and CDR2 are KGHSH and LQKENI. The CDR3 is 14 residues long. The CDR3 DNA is TGTGCCAGCTCCCGGGAGACAGGGGAAGAGACCCAGTACTTC. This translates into CASSRETGEETQYF.

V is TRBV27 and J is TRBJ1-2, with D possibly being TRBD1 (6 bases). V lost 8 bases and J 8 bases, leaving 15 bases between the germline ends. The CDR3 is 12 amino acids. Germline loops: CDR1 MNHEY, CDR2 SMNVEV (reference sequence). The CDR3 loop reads CASGHQGRGYTF. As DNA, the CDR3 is TGTGCCAGCGGACATCAGGGGCGCGGCTACACCTTC.

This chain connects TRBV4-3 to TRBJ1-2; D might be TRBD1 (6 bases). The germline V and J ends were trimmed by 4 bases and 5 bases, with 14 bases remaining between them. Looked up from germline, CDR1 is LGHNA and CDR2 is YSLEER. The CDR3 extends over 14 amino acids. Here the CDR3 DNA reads TGCGCCAGCAGCCCCCAACAGGGTTATTATGGCTACACCTTC. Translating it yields CASSPQQGYYGYTF.

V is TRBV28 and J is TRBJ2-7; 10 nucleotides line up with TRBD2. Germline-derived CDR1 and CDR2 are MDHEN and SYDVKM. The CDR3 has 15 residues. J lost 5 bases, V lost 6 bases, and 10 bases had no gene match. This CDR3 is CASRVGLAGVDEQYF. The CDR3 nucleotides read TGTGCCAGCAGGGTCGGTCTAGCGGGAGTTGACGAGCAGTACTTC. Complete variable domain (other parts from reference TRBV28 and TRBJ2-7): DVKVTQSSRYLVKRTGEKVFLECVQDMDHENMFWYRQDPGLGLRLIYFSYDVKMKEKGDIPEGYSVSREKKERFSLILESASTNQTSMYLCASRVGLAGVDEQYFGPGTRLTVT.

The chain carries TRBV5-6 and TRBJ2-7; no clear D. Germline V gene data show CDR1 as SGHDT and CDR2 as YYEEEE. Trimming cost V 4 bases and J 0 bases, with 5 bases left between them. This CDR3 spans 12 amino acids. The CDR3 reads CASSKDSYEQYF. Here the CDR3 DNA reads TGTGCCAGCAGCAAGGACTCCTACGAGCAGTACTTC.

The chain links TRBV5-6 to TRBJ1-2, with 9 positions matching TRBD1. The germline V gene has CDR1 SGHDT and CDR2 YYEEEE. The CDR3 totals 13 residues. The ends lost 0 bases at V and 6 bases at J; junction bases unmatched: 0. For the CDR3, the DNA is TGTGCCAGCAGCTTGGACAGGGGGCATGGCTACACCTTC. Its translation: CASSLDRGHGYTF.

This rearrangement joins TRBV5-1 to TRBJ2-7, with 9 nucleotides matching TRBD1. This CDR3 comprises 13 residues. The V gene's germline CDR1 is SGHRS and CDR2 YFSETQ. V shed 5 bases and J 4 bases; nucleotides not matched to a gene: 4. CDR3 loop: CASRLGQGYEQYF. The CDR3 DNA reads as TGCGCCAGCAGGCTGGGACAGGGTTACGAGCAGTACTTC.

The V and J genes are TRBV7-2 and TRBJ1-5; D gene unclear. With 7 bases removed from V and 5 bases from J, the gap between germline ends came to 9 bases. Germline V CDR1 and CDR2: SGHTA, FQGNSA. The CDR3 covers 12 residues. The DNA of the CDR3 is TGTGCCAGCACCACACCCGATCAGCCCCAGCATTTT. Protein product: CASTTPDQPQHF. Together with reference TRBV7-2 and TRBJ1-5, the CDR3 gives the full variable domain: GAGVSQSPSNKVTEKGKDVELRCDPISGHTALYWYRQSLGQGLEFLIYFQGNSAPDKSGLPSDRFSAERTGGSVSTLTIQRTQQEDSAVYLCASTTPDQPQHFGDGTRLSIL.

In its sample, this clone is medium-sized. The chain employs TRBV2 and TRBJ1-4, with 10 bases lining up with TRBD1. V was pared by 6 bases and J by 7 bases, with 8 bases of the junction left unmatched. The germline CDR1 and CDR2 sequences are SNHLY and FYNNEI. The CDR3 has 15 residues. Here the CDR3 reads CASRTTGGLGEKLFF. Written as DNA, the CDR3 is TGTGCCAGCAGGACGACAGGGGGCTTAGGTGAAAAACTGTTTTTT. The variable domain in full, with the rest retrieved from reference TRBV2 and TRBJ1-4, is EPEVTQTPSHQVTQMGQEVILRCVPISNHLYFYWYRQILGQKVEFLVSFYNNEISEKSEIFDDQFSVERPDGSNFTLKIRSTKLEDSAMYFCASRTTGGLGEKLFFGSGTQLSVL.

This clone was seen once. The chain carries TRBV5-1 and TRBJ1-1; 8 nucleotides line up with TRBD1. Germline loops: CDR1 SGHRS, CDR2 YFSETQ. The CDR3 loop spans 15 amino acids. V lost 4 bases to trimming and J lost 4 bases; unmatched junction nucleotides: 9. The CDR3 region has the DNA TGCGCCAGCAGCCCGACAGGGGAGGTCGGCACTGAAGCTTTCTTT. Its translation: CASSPTGEVGTEAFF.

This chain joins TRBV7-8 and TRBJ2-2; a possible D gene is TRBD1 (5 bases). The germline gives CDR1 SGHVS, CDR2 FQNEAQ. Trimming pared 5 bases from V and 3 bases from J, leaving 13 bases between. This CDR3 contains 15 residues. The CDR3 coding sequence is TGTGCCAGCAGCAGACAAACCAGGGACACCGGGGAGCTGTTTTTT. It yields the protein CASSRQTRDTGELFF.

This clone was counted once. The CDR3 sequence is CASSQPAGGTYEQYF. CDR3 bases: TGTGCCAGCAGCCAACCGGCCGGCGGGACCTACGAGCAGTACTTC. This chain connects TRBV6-5 to TRBJ2-7, with D possibly being TRBD2 (6 bases). The ends were cut back, 6 bases at V and 2 bases at J, with 17 bases in the middle. CDR1 and CDR2 from the germline V gene are MNHEY and SVGAGI. CDR3 length: 15 residues.

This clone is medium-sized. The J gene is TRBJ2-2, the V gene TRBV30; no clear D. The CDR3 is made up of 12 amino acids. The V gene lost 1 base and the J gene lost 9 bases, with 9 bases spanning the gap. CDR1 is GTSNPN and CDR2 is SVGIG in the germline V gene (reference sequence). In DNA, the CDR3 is TGTGCCTGGAGTGACCAGGTCTGGGAGCTGTTTTTT. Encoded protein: CAWSDQVWELFF.

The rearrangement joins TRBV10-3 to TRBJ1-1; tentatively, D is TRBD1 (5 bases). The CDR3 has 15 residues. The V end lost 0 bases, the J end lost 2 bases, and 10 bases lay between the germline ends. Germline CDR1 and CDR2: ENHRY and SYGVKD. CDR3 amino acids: CAISESNGANTEAFF. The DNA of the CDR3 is TGTGCCATCAGTGAGTCGAACGGGGCCAACACTGAAGCTTTCTTT.

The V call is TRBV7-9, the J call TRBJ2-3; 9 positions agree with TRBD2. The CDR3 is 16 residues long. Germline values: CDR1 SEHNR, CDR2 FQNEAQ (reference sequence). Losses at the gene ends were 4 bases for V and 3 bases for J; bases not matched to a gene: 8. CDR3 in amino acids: CASSSPGLALTDTQYF. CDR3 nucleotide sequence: TGTGCCAGCAGCTCGCCGGGACTAGCCCTAACAGATACGCAGTATTTT. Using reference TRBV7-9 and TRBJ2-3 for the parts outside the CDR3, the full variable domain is DTGVSQNPRHKITKRGQNVTFRCDPISEHNRLYWYRQTLGQGPEFLTYFQNEAQLEKSRLLSDRFSAERPKGSFSTLEIQRTEQGDSAMYLCASSSPGLALTDTQYFGPGTRLTVL.

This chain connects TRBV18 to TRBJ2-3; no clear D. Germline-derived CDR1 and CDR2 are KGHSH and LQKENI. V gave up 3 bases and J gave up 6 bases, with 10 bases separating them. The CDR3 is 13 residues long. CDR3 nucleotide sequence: TGTGCCAGCTCACCGTCCGAAGTGGATACGCAGTATTTT. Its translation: CASSPSEVDTQYF.

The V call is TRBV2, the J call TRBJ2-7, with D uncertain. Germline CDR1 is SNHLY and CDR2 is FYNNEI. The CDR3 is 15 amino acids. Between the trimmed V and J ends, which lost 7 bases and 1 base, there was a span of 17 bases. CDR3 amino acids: CASTDRQRTSYEQYF. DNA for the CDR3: TGTGCCAGCACCGACCGGCAGCGAACATCCTACGAGCAGTACTTC.

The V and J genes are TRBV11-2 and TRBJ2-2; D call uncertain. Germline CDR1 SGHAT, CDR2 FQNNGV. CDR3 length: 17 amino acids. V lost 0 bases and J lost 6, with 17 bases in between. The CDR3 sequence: CASSLDLLLPFAGELFF. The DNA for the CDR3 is TGTGCCAGCAGCTTAGATCTCCTCCTACCCTTCGCCGGGGAGCTGTTTTTT.

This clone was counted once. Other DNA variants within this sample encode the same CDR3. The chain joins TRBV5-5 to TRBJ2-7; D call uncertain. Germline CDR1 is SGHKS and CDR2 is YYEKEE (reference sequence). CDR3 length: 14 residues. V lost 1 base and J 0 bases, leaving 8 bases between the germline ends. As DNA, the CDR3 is TGTGCCAGCAGCTTGAGAGACCCCTCCTACGAGCAGTACTTC. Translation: CASSLRDPSYEQYF.